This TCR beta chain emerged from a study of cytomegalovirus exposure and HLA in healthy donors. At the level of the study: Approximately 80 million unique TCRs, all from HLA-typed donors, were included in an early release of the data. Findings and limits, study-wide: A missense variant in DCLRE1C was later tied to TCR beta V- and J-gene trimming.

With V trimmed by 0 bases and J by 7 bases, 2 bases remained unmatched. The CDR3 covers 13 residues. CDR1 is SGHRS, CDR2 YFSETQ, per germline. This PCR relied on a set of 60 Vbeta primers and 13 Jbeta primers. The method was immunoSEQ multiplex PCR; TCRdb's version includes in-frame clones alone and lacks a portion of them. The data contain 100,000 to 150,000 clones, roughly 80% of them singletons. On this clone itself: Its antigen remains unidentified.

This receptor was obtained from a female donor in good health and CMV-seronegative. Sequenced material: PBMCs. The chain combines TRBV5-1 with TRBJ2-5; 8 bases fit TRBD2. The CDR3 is CASSLGAGGTQYF. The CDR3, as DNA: TGCGCCAGCAGCTTGGGGGCGGGAGGGACCCAGTACTTC.